This T cell receptor (beta chain) was obtained from a study of OX40 agonist ivuxolimab in advanced cancers. Across the study: With ivuxolimab, an agonistic anti-OX40 (CD134) antibody, patients were treated.

Profiled with immunoSEQ multiplex PCR; TCRdb holds only in-frame clones, not every one. Of 100,000 to 120,000 clones in the sample, approximately 89% were seen once. The CDR3 length is 16 residues. The V gene is TRBV21-1, the J gene TRBJ2-1; the D call of TRBD1 is as the table states it, not checked on the DNA. TRBV21-1 is noted as a pseudogene. The receptor comes from an adult with an advanced solid tumor such as melanoma, head and neck, liver or kidney cancer. The sample in question was CD4+ or CD8+ T cells sorted from blood, obtained in a trial of the OX40 agonist ivuxolimab. The CDR3 sequence: CASSNLKGPSYNEQFF. For the CDR3, the DNA is TGTGCCAGCAGCAATCTAAAGGGGCCCTCCTACAATGAGCAGTTCTTC.